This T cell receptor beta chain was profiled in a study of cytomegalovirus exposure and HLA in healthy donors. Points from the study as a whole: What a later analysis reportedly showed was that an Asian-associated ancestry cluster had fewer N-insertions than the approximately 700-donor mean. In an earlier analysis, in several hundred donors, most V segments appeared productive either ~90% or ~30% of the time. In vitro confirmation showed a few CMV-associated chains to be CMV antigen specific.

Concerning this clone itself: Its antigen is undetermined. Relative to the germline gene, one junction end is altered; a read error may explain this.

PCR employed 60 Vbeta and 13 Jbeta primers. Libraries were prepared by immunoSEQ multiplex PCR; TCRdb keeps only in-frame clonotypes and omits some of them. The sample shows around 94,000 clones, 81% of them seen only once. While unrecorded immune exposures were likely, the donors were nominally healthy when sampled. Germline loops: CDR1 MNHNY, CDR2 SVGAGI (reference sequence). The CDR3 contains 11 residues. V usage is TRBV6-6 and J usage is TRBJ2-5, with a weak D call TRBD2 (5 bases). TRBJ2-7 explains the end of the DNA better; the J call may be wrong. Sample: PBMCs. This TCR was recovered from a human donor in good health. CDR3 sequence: CAGSTRLEQYF. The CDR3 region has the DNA TGTGCCGGCAGTACTAGACTCGAGCAGTACTTC.